The 9 T cell receptor beta chains reported below all come from one sample, sequenced in a study of blood T cell repertoires in COVID-19. Method: immunoSEQ multiplex PCR; TCRdb's copy keeps in-frame clones and lacks some. Of 25,000 to 30,000 clones listed, around nine tenths were seen once; the top ten hold about 6%. Material for sequencing was peripheral blood. The source is a human donor in a cohort sampled during active COVID-19.

The chain couples TRBV6-1 to TRBJ2-7, with 13 bases that match TRBD2. V lost 3 bases and J lost 3; bases outside the gene matches: 5. CDR1 and CDR2 (germline): MNHNS, SASEGT. The CDR3 length is 16 residues. DNA for the CDR3: TGTGCCAGCAGTGAGGGGACTAGCGGGGTATACTACGAGCAGTACTTC. Protein sequence: CASSEGTSGVYYEQYF.

The J gene is TRBJ2-3, the V gene TRBV7-2; 9 bases align to TRBD2. V trimming: 2 bases; J trimming: 1 base; junction bases outside the gene matches: 7. There are 17 residues in the CDR3. CDR1 SGHTA and CDR2 FQGNSA come from the germline V gene. As DNA, the CDR3 is TGTGCCAGCAGCTTATGGGCGGGGGGGCAAGGCACAGATACGCAGTATTTT. Translation gives CASSLWAGGQGTDTQYF.

This chain uses TRBV4-2 with TRBJ2-3; D unclear. V shed 4 bases and J shed 1 base, with 9 bases lying between them. Germline values: CDR1 LGHNA, CDR2 YNFKEQ. The CDR3 contains 14 residues. The chain's CDR3 is CASSREAGTDTQYF. The CDR3 coding sequence is TGTGCCAGCAGCCGTGAGGCAGGCACAGATACGCAGTATTTT.

The chain couples TRBV24-1 to TRBJ2-7, with D possibly TRBD1 on 6 matching bases. CDR1 and CDR2 from the germline V gene are KGHDR and SFDVKD. This CDR3 has 13 residues. Trimming took off 5 bases at V and 5 bases at J, with 12 bases between the two ends. The CDR3 is CATSAPDSDEQYF. As DNA, the CDR3 is TGTGCCACCAGTGCCCCGGACAGTGACGAGCAGTACTTC.

This clone was seen a handful of times. CDR3 DNA sequence: TGTGCCAGCAGCCAACTCCGGACAGGGTACAATGAGCAGTTCTTC. This encodes CASSQLRTGYNEQFF. The chain has TRBV4-2 and TRBJ2-1; the match to TRBD1 covers 8 bases. CDR3 length equals 15 residues. V lost 2 bases, J lost 4 bases, and 4 bases stayed unmatched. The germline gives CDR1 LGHNA, CDR2 YNFKEQ.

V usage is TRBV3-1 (or the pseudogene TRBV3-2) and J usage is TRBJ1-1, with D unclear. Trimming pared 1 base from V and 4 bases from J, leaving 7 bases between. Per germline, CDR1 LGHDT and CDR2 YNNKEL (reference sequence). CDR3 length: 13 amino acids. The CDR3 here is CASSQGPGTEAFF. The CDR3 DNA sequence: TGTGCCAGCAGCCAAGGTCCGGGCACTGAAGCTTTCTTT.

The gene calls are TRBV4-2 and TRBJ1-2, with D maybe TRBD1 (6 bases). The CDR3 extends over 15 amino acids. The V and J ends lost 4 bases and 6 bases respectively, with 18 bases between them. Germline values: CDR1 LGHNA, CDR2 YNFKEQ. The CDR3 DNA reads as TGTGCCAGCAGCCGCTGGGAGGGGGACTCCAATGGCTACACCTTC. Protein product: CASSRWEGDSNGYTF.

This rearrangement joins TRBV5-6 to TRBJ1-4; 9 bases align to TRBD1. This CDR3 has 16 residues. Germline trimming cut 3 bases from V and 6 bases from J; bases unmatched to any gene: 9. Germline CDR1 SGHDT, CDR2 YYEEEE. This CDR3 reads CASSSGQGQLDEKLFF. CDR3 nucleotides: TGTGCCAGCAGCTCCGGACAGGGGCAACTGGATGAAAAACTGTTTTTT.

The rearrangement uses TRBV5-4 and TRBJ2-1, with 9 positions matching TRBD2. After removal of 1 base from V and 5 bases from J, the junction contained 1 base not matched to a gene. The CDR3 loop spans 14 amino acids. Looked up from germline, CDR1 is SGHNT and CDR2 is YYREEE (reference sequence). The CDR3 nucleotides read TGTGCCAGCAGCTTGAAGCGGGGGGACAATGAGCAGTTCTTC. This sequence encodes CASSLKRGDNEQFF.